These T cell receptor beta chains were read from a single sample in a study of regulatory T cells in long-lasting Graves disease. Using its own MiXCR run on the multiplex PCR reads, TCRdb lists one record per CDR3 protein. The repertoire holds over 300,000 distinct CDR3 sequences, with roughly a sixth as singletons. Sequenced material: peripheral blood mononuclear cells (PBMCs), taken at new diagnosis, from a patient treated with antithyroid drugs. Every receptor here comes from a female donor with Graves disease. Both conserved end residues are part of each CDR3. D genes are given only for firm matches. Size is stated for part of the rows, as once, few or many counts, or as a class when the clone is expanded.

>-|TRBJ1-2|many|TRBV10-3
CAINNGEGNYGYTF
TGTGCCATCAATAACGGTGAAGGGAACTATGGCTACACCTTC
>-|TRBJ1-5|many|TRBV2
CASSEGGLSNQPQHF
TGTGCCAGCAGTGAAGGGGGGCTTAGCAATCAGCCCCAGCATTTT
>TRBD2|TRBJ2-1|-|TRBV6-1
CASSRQTSGDYNEQFF
TGTGCCAGCAGTCGGCAGACTAGCGGGGATTACAATGAGCAGTTCTTC
>TRBD1|TRBJ2-2|-|TRBV18
CASSLDRDTGELFF
TGTGCCAGCTCACTGGACAGGGACACCGGGGAGCTGTTTTTT
>TRBD1|TRBJ2-7|many|TRBV27
CASWDRGSEQYF
TGTGCCAGCTGGGACAGGGGCAGCGAGCAGTACTTC
>TRBD1|TRBJ1-5|many|TRBV20-1
CSARDLTRQGAYSNQPQHF
TGCAGTGCTAGAGATCTCACACGACAGGGCGCCTATAGCAATCAGCCCCAGCATTTT
>TRBD1|TRBJ2-1|many|TRBV27
CASHPTGAYNEQFF
TGTGCCAGCCATCCGACAGGGGCATACAATGAGCAGTTCTTC
>-|TRBJ1-1|few|TRBV6-1
CASSGGRAFF
TGTGCCAGCAGTGGGGGGAGGGCTTTCTTT
>-|TRBJ1-5|many|TRBV2
CASSDEVPNQPQHF
TGTGCCAGCAGTGACGAGGTGCCCAATCAGCCCCAGCATTTT
>TRBD1|TRBJ1-2|many|TRBV7-9
CASSAQGEFTYGYTF
TGTGCCAGCAGCGCACAGGGGGAATTTACCTATGGCTACACCTTC
>TRBD2|TRBJ2-7|many|TRBV12-3/TRBV12-4
CASRQLPGLAGKWYVEQYF
TGTGCCAGCAGACAACTACCGGGACTAGCGGGGAAGTGGTATGTCGAGCAGTACTTC
>TRBD1|TRBJ2-1|few|TRBV7-2
CACSGDGTGAYNEQFF
TGTGCCTGCTCTGGGGACGGGACAGGGGCCTACAATGAGCAGTTCTTC
>-|TRBJ2-7|many|TRBV5-1
CASKPGLPSYEQYF
TGCGCCAGCAAGCCGGGACTTCCTTCCTACGAGCAGTACTTC
>TRBD2|TRBJ2-3|-|TRBV4-1
CASSQEVGGGRGTDTQYF
TGCGCCAGCAGCCAAGAGGTCGGGGGGGGGAGGGGTACAGATACGCAGTATTTT
>-|TRBJ2-5|-|TRBV4-2
CASSRGGGPETQYF
TGTGCCAGCAGCCGAGGGGGGGGGCCGGAGACCCAGTACTTC
>-|TRBJ2-1|-|TRBV29-1
CSVPGPGASNEQFF
TGCAGCGTTCCCGGCCCGGGGGCCAGTAATGAGCAGTTCTTC
>TRBD1|TRBJ2-7|many|TRBV6-1
CASRRTGGGYEQYF
TGTGCCAGCAGACGGACAGGGGGCGGCTACGAGCAGTACTTC
>-|TRBJ1-1|many|TRBV5-1
CASRGTTEAFF
TGCGCCAGCAGGGGTACCACTGAAGCTTTCTTT
>TRBD1|TRBJ1-2|many|TRBV12-3/TRBV12-4
CASSTGQGSRGGYTF
TGTGCCAGCAGTACGGGACAGGGATCTCGTGGTGGCTACACCTTC
>-|TRBJ2-1|many|TRBV29-1
CSVRTLNEQFF
TGCAGCGTCCGGACGCTCAATGAGCAGTTCTTC
>TRBD2|TRBJ2-1|many|TRBV11-2
CASSSFRLAGGPGNEQFF
TGTGCCAGCAGCTCCTTTCGACTAGCGGGAGGGCCGGGAAATGAGCAGTTCTTC
>-|TRBJ2-7|few|TRBV4-3
CASSQGSGTHSSYEQYF
TGCGCCAGCAGCCAAGGGTCCGGGACACATAGCTCCTACGAGCAGTACTTC
>-|TRBJ2-5|many|TRBV4-1
CASSQDGYRRETQYF
TGCGCCAGCAGCCAAGATGGATACAGGCGGGAGACCCAGTACTTC
>TRBD2|TRBJ2-1|many|TRBV7-2
CASSTRTSFSEQFF
TGTGCCAGCAGCACCCGGACTAGCTTCAGTGAGCAGTTCTTC
>-|TRBJ2-5|few|TRBV20-1
CSAGGTSVSQYF
TGCAGTGCTGGGGGGACCTCGGTTTCGCAGTACTTC
>TRBD1|TRBJ2-1|-|TRBV7-2
CACSGDGTGHYNEQFF
TGTGCCTGCTCTGGGGACGGGACAGGACACTACAATGAGCAGTTCTTC
>TRBD1|TRBJ2-1|many|TRBV12-3/TRBV12-4
CASIEGTGSYNEQFF
TGTGCCAGCATTGAGGGGACAGGGTCCTACAATGAGCAGTTCTTC
>TRBD2|TRBJ2-1|many|TRBV9
CASSVGTSGTNEQFF
TGTGCCAGCAGCGTAGGGACTAGCGGGACTAATGAGCAGTTCTTC
>-|TRBJ2-3|-|TRBV12-3/TRBV12-4
CASTRGERPPDTQYF
TGTGCCAGCACTAGGGGGGAGAGGCCCCCAGATACGCAGTATTTT